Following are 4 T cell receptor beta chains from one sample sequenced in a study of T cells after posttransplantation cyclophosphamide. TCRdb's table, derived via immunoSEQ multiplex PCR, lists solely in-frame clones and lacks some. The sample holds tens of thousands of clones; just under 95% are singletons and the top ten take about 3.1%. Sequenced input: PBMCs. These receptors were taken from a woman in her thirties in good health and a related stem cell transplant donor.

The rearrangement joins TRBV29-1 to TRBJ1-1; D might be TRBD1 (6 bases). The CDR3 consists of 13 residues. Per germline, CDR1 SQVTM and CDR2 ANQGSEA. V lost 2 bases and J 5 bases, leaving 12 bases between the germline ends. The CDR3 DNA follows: TGCAGCGTTGAAACATCCAGGGGTACTGAAGCTTTCTTT. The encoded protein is CSVETSRGTEAFF.

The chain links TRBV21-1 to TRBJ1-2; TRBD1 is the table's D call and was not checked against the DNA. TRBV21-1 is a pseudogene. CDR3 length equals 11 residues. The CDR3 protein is CASSPNYGYTF. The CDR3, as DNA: TGTGCCAGCAGTCCAAACTATGGCTACACCTTC.

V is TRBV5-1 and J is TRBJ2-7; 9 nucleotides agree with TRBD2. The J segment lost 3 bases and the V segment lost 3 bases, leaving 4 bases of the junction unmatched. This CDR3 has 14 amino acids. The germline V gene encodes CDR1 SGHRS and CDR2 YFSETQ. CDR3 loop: CASSWASGDYEQYF. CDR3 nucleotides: TGCGCCAGCAGCTGGGCTAGCGGGGACTACGAGCAGTACTTC.

The DNA for the CDR3 is TGCGCCAGCAGCCAGATAGGGGAAGCCCTCCACTTT. Its protein product is CASSQIGEALHF. J is TRBJ1-6 and V is TRBV4-3; TRBD1 might be the D (5 bases). Deletions cut 3 bases from V and 14 bases from J, with 11 bases between. The germline V gene has CDR1 LGHNA and CDR2 YSLEER. The CDR3 sequence is 12 residues long.